Only a few counts were recorded for the clone carrying this T cell receptor beta chain. The data stem from a study of T-cell reconstitution after alpha-beta-depleted transplantation in children. Unique molecular identifiers were incorporated during preparation of the TCRbeta library. TCRdb passed the PCR reads through MiXCR, listing each CDR3 protein once. Altogether some 490,000 distinct CDR3 sequences are present, around 12% being singletons, with the ten largest covering roughly 5.4%. The receptor comes from a human donor who donated a stem cell graft to a child with combined immunodeficiency. The material sequenced was PBMCs from the stem cell graft donor, taken from the stem cell graft.

The CDR3 nucleotides read TGCAGTGCTTCCGGGACTAGCGGGGCTTACAATGAGCAGTTCTTC. It yields the protein CSASGTSGAYNEQFF. The chain couples TRBV20-1 to TRBJ2-1; 13 bases align to TRBD2. In germline, CDR1 is DFQATT, CDR2 SNEGSKA (reference sequence). Trimming cost V 5 bases and J 4 bases; bases outside gene matches: 5. The CDR3 is 15 residues long.